The clone carrying this T cell receptor beta chain appeared once. Generated by immunoSEQ multiplex PCR, the TCRdb table keeps only in-frame clones and is missing some. The sample gives roughly 1.4 million clones, 98% of which show up once; about 0.35% is in the top ten. These data belong to a study of shared clonotypes between healthy human individuals. Study as a whole: Participating donors consisted of two women and a few men aged 18 to 49.

From germline, CDR1 is SNHLY and CDR2 FYNNEI. V gave up 5 bases and J gave up 5 bases, with 9 bases separating them. The CDR3 sequence is 12 residues long. Source material: naive CD4+ T cells sorted from blood. Subset in this sample: CD45RA+ positively selected. This chain connects TRBV2 to TRBJ2-5, with a weak D call TRBD1 (5 bases). The receptor comes from a man aged 30 to 39 in good health. CDR3 region: CASSQGRETQYF. The CDR3 DNA is TGTGCCAGCAGTCAGGGCAGGGAGACCCAGTACTTC.